This T cell receptor beta chain was sequenced during a study of cytomegalovirus exposure and HLA in healthy donors. Study results and limitations: The authors assumed roughly uniform sequencing depth across donors for presence/absence analyses.

A note on this clone: Its specificity is unknown.

The J segment lost 5 bases and the V segment lost 4 bases, leaving 8 bases of the junction unmatched. CDR3 length equals 16 residues. From germline, CDR1 is SGHVS and CDR2 FQNEAQ. PCR amplification relied on 60 Vbeta primers (plus 13 Jbeta primers). The data were produced by immunoSEQ multiplex PCR, yet TCRdb's version contains in-frame clones alone and is incomplete. The sample table sets out 110,000 to 150,000 clones. The sample comprised PBMCs. The clonotype was recovered from a male donor in good health and CMV-seronegative. The gene calls are TRBV7-8 and TRBJ2-1; TRBD2 agrees at 10 bases. The CDR3 is CASSSTGTSDHNEQFF. The CDR3 DNA follows: TGTGCCAGCAGCTCCACCGGGACTAGCGATCACAATGAGCAGTTCTTC.